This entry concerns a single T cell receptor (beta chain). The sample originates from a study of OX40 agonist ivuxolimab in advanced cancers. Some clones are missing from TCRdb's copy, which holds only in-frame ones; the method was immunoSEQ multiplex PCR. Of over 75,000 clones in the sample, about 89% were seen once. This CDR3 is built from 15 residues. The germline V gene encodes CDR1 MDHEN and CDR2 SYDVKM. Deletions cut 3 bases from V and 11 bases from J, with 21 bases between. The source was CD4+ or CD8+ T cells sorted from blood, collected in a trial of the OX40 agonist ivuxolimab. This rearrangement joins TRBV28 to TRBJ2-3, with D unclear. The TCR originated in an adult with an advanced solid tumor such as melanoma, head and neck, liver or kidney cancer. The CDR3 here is CASSFGAQSERRQYF. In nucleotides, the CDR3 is TGTGCCAGCAGTTTCGGAGCCCAATCGGAGCGCCGGCAGTATTTT. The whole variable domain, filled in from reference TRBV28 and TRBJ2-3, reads DVKVTQSSRYLVKRTGEKVFLECVQDMDHENMFWYRQDPGLGLRLIYFSYDVKMKEKGDIPEGYSVSREKKERFSLILESASTNQTSMYLCASSFGAQSERRQYFGPGTRLTVL.